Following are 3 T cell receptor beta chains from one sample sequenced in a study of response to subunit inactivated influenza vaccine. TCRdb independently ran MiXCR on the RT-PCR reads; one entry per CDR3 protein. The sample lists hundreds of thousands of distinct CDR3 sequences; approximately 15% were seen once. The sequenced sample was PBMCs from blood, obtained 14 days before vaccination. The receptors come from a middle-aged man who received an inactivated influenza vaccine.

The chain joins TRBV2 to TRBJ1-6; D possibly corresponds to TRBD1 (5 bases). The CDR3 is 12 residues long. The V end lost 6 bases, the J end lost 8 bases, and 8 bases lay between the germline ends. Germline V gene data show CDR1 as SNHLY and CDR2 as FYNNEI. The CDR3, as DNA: TGTGCCAGCAGACAGGAATATTCACCCCTCCACTTT. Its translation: CASRQEYSPLHF.

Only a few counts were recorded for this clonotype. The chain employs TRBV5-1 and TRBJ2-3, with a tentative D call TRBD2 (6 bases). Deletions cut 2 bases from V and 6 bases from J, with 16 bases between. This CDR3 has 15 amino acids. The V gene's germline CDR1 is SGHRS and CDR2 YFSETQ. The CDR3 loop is CASSLVGLEGDTQYF. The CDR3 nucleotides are TGCGCCAGCAGCTTAGTGGGACTGGAGGGCGATACGCAGTATTTT.

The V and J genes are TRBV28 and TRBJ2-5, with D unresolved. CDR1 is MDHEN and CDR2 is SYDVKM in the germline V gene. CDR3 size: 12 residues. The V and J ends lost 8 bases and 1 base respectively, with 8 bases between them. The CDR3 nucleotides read TGTGCCAGCCATAGTGGCCAAGAGACCCAGTACTTC. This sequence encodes CASHSGQETQYF.